This TCR beta chain was recovered during a study of T cell responses to AZD1222 COVID-19 vaccine. Overall study results and limits: The donors showed a predominance of white British ancestry and of females, with possible underestimation of clonal diversity. All repertoire sampling was performed exclusively after the peak T cell response. Researchers report vaccine-associated CD4 TCRs spanning spike, with dominance at 160-218 and 743-854.

This clone was found once. Its antigen is unidentified. The CDR3 has 15 residues. Per germline, CDR1 SGHKS and CDR2 YYEKEE (reference sequence). V was pared by 0 bases and J by 0 bases, with 8 bases between. Measured with immunoSEQ multiplex PCR; TCRdb has only the in-frame clones, and not every one. The sample yields about 66,000 clones, 70% to 80% seen once. The clonotype comes from an adult in good health. Material: peripheral blood, obtained on day 0 of MenACWY control vaccination. The chain has TRBV5-5 and TRBJ2-3; tentative D call: TRBD1 (5 bases). CDR3 in DNA: TGTGCCAGCAGCTTGGTGGACATTAGCACAGATACGCAGTATTTT. This sequence encodes CASSLVDISTDTQYF. Supplemented by reference TRBV5-5 and TRBJ2-3, the full variable domain reads DAGVTQSPTHLIKTRGQQVTLRCSPISGHKSVSWYQQVLGQGPQFIFQYYEKEERGRGNFPDRFSARQFPNYSSELNVNALLLGDSALYLCASSLVDISTDTQYFGPGTRLTVL.